One and the same sample provided the 27 T cell receptor beta chains below, sequenced in a study of blood T cell repertoires in COVID-19. The data were produced by immunoSEQ multiplex PCR, yet TCRdb's version contains in-frame clones alone and is incomplete. The repertoire has hundreds of thousands of clones, around nine tenths of them found once; the top ten carry about 1.6%. Specimen: PBMCs or T cells enriched from blood (not recorded which). These receptors were taken from a woman between 50 and 59 years old who had recovered from COVID-19.

CDR3 in amino acids: CASSQETGALVSGYTF. CDR3 DNA: TGTGCCAGCAGCCAAGAGACAGGGGCCCTAGTGAGCGGCTACACCTTC. The rearrangement joins TRBV3-1 (or the pseudogene TRBV3-2) to TRBJ1-2; 8 nucleotides match TRBD1. CDR1 is LGHDT and CDR2 is YNNKEL in the germline V gene (reference sequence). This CDR3 contains 16 residues. V lost 0 bases and J lost 8; bases outside the gene matches: 11.

CDR3 sequence: CAWRKSRDSLGIEKLFF. Here the CDR3 DNA reads TGTGCCTGGCGAAAATCTCGGGACAGCCTGGGGATTGAAAAACTGTTTTTT. The V gene is TRBV30, the J gene TRBJ1-4; 7 bases align to TRBD1. The J segment lost 7 bases and the V segment lost 5 bases, leaving 19 bases of the junction unmatched. The CDR3 runs to 17 residues. CDR1 and CDR2 (germline): GTSNPN, SVGIG (reference sequence).

This clone has just a few counts. The chain couples TRBV24-1 to TRBJ2-1; 7 nucleotides agree with TRBD2. With V trimmed by 5 bases and J by 9 bases, 0 bases remained unmatched. The CDR3 has 11 residues. Germline V gene lookup returns CDR1 KGHDR and CDR2 SFDVKD. The CDR3 nucleotides read TGTGCCACCAGTGCGGGAGGTGAGCAGTTCTTC. It yields the protein CATSAGGEQFF.

This chain connects TRBV2 to TRBJ2-7; D might be TRBD1 (6 bases). The CDR3 runs to 13 residues. V lost 8 bases and J 2 bases, leaving 13 bases between the germline ends. In germline, CDR1 is SNHLY, CDR2 FYNNEI. CDR3 amino acids: CASGRDRTYEQYF. DNA for the CDR3: TGTGCCAGCGGCCGCGACAGGACCTACGAGCAGTACTTC.

This chain joins TRBV27 and TRBJ2-7; possible D gene TRBD2, 5 bases. The CDR3 spans 14 residues. CDR1 and CDR2 (germline): MNHEY, SMNVEV (reference sequence). With 4 bases removed from V and 3 bases from J, the gap between germline ends came to 13 bases. The CDR3 spells CASSYRTTNYEQYF. In DNA form, the CDR3 reads TGTGCCAGCAGTTACCGGACGACTAACTACGAGCAGTACTTC.

This chain uses TRBV7-8 with TRBJ2-7; a possible D gene is TRBD2 (5 bases). Germline loops: CDR1 SGHVS, CDR2 FQNEAQ. V dropped 4 bases and J dropped 2 bases, with 18 bases sitting between them. This CDR3 region has 16 residues. The CDR3 spells CASSSIGLIKTYEQYF. DNA of the CDR3: TGTGCCAGCAGCTCGATCGGACTGATAAAAACCTACGAGCAGTACTTC.

Only one count was recorded for this clone. The chain combines TRBV14 with TRBJ2-1; 9 bases map to TRBD2. Germline CDR1 reads SGHDN; CDR2 reads FVKESK. V trimming: 0 bases; J trimming: 0 bases; junction bases outside the gene matches: 9. The length of the CDR3 is 19 residues. The DNA of the CDR3 is TGTGCCAGCAGCCAAGATATCTGGCGGGAGGGTGACTCCTACAATGAGCAGTTCTTC. This sequence encodes CASSQDIWREGDSYNEQFF.

The chain has TRBV6-1 and TRBJ2-1, with 7 bases lining up with TRBD2. Germline assignment: CDR1 MNHNS and CDR2 SASEGT. J was trimmed by 1 base and V by 1 base; bases with no gene match: 7. The CDR3 loop spans 17 amino acids. The CDR3 bases are TGTGCCAGCAGTGAAGAGTGGGGGGGAGGGTCCTACAATGAGCAGTTCTTC. Protein sequence: CASSEEWGGGSYNEQFF.

The V and J genes are TRBV9 and TRBJ2-1; 9 bases match TRBD2. There are 16 residues in the CDR3. Germline V gene lookup returns CDR1 SGDLS and CDR2 YYNGEE. The V segment lost 2 bases and the J segment 4 bases; nucleotides outside the gene matches: 7. The chain's CDR3 is CASSVSGGYRYNEQFF. The CDR3 DNA reads TGTGCCAGCAGCGTTAGCGGGGGATACCGATACAATGAGCAGTTCTTC.

This chain connects TRBV9 to TRBJ1-6; TRBD1 aligns across 7 bases. Germline-derived CDR1 and CDR2 are SGDLS and YYNGEE. The CDR3 has 15 amino acids. V shed 2 bases, J shed 6 bases, and the junction held 5 bases outside the gene matches. The CDR3 loop reads CASSVGGQINSPLHF. The CDR3 DNA reads TGTGCCAGCAGCGTCGGGGGACAGATTAATTCACCCCTCCACTTT.

The V and J genes are TRBV30 and TRBJ1-1, with TRBD1 identical over 7 bases. V dropped 2 bases and J dropped 4; count of bases not matched to a gene: 13. Germline V lookup: CDR1 GTSNPN, CDR2 SVGIG (reference sequence). CDR3 length equals 16 residues. CDR3 region: CAWSNRPQGFGTEAFF. The CDR3 DNA sequence: TGTGCCTGGAGTAATCGACCACAGGGGTTCGGCACTGAAGCTTTCTTT.

The chain joins TRBV5-5 to TRBJ1-5, with a weak D call TRBD1 (6 bases). The CDR3 extends over 16 amino acids. V lost 0 bases, J lost 2 bases, and 12 bases lay in between. Germline loops: CDR1 SGHKS, CDR2 YYEKEE (reference sequence). CDR3 in amino acids: CASSLGGGQGNQPQHF. The CDR3 DNA reads as TGTGCCAGCAGCTTGGGTGGGGGCCAGGGCAATCAGCCCCAGCATTTT.

The chain employs TRBV28 and TRBJ1-2; 8 bases line up with TRBD1. This CDR3 contains 16 residues. CDR1 and CDR2 from the germline V gene are MDHEN and SYDVKM. V lost 4 bases to trimming and J lost 3 bases; unmatched junction nucleotides: 10. CDR3 nucleotide sequence: TGTGCCAGCAGTTCGACAGGGGTGGGTGGTGACTATGGCTACACCTTC. Its translation is CASSSTGVGGDYGYTF.

The rearrangement joins TRBV15 to TRBJ2-3; D is perhaps TRBD2 (5 bases). V was shortened by 5 bases and J by 1 base, with 10 bases between the two germline ends. Germline CDR1 and CDR2: LNHNV and YYDKDF (reference sequence). CDR3 length: 14 amino acids. CDR3 residues: CATSSGRGTDTQYF. CDR3 DNA sequence: TGTGCCACCAGCTCCGGGCGGGGCACAGATACGCAGTATTTT.

V is TRBV18 and J is TRBJ2-3, with D tentatively TRBD1 (7 bases). The V end was cut by 3 bases, the J end by 5 bases, with 9 bases between. Germline V lookup: CDR1 KGHSH, CDR2 LQKENI. This CDR3 region has 13 residues. CDR3 in amino acids: CASSPQGGDTQYF. CDR3 DNA: TGTGCCAGCTCACCTCAGGGGGGAGATACGCAGTATTTT.

This chain connects TRBV11-2 to TRBJ1-5, with D tentatively TRBD1 (5 bases). Trimming removed 1 base from V and 0 bases from J, with 10 bases in between. The CDR3 runs 16 residues. From germline, CDR1 is SGHAT and CDR2 FQNNGV. The CDR3 coding sequence is TGTGCCAGCAGCTTAGGGGTAAGGGGTAGCAATCAGCCCCAGCATTTT. Protein product: CASSLGVRGSNQPQHF.

J is TRBJ2-1 and V is TRBV29-1, with 8 bases fitting TRBD2. The length of the CDR3 is 12 residues. The germline V gene has CDR1 SQVTM and CDR2 ANQGSEA. Trimming removed 7 bases from V and 4 bases from J; junction bases left unmatched: 3. The CDR3 loop reads CSETSEYNEQFF. The CDR3 DNA is TGCAGCGAGACTAGCGAGTACAATGAGCAGTTCTTC.

The chain is built from TRBV30 and TRBJ2-2; 12 bases are shared with TRBD1. Germline V lookup: CDR1 GTSNPN, CDR2 SVGIG (reference sequence). This CDR3 contains 15 residues. Unmatched junction bases numbered 5, after V lost 2 bases and J lost 7 bases. The CDR3 protein is CAWSTGTGGLGELFF. The CDR3 region has the DNA TGTGCCTGGAGTACCGGGACAGGGGGCCTCGGGGAGCTGTTTTTT.

The chain recombines TRBV5-6 with TRBJ2-7; 7 bases align to TRBD2. Germline V lookup: CDR1 SGHDT, CDR2 YYEEEE. J gave up 6 bases and V 6 bases, and 12 bases lay outside the gene matches. The CDR3 runs 14 residues. CDR3 coding DNA: TGTGCCAGCACCCGGCGGGGGTCCCTTCTCGAGCAGTACTTC. It specifies CASTRRGSLLEQYF.

V gene TRBV6-5 combines with J gene TRBJ2-4; tentative D call: TRBD1 (6 bases). Trimming took 9 bases from V and 0 from J, leaving 15 bases between them. The CDR3 runs to 15 residues. CDR1 MNHEY and CDR2 SVGAGI come from the germline V gene. Here the CDR3 DNA reads TGTGCCAGTGTGACAGGTAAAAGAGCCAAAAACATTCAGTACTTC. It codes for CASVTGKRAKNIQYF.

This clone occurred once. This chain uses TRBV18 with TRBJ1-5, with 9 bases fitting TRBD1. Germline CDR1 is KGHSH and CDR2 is LQKENI. The CDR3 consists of 14 residues. J was trimmed by 12 bases and V by 2 bases; bases with no gene match: 8. The CDR3 DNA follows: TGTGCCAGCTCACCAGACGGACAGGGGTCCCTCCAGCATTTT. As protein: CASSPDGQGSLQHF.

The rearrangement joins TRBV7-3 to TRBJ1-1; a weak D match, TRBD1 (5 bases). Germline V gene lookup returns CDR1 SGHTA and CDR2 FQGTGA. The CDR3 is 13 residues long. The V and J ends lost 6 bases and 5 bases respectively, with 13 bases between them. CDR3 nucleotides: TGTGCCAGCAGTCAAGGGGTCGTAACTGAAGCTTTCTTT. This translates into CASSQGVVTEAFF.

The chain links TRBV20-1 to TRBJ2-4; 9 bases fit TRBD1. The CDR3 contains 15 residues. In germline, CDR1 is DFQATT, CDR2 SNEGSKA (reference sequence). The V segment lost 3 bases and the J segment 4 bases; nucleotides outside the gene matches: 7. The CDR3, as DNA: TGCAGTGCTAGTGCCGGAGGACAGGGGAAAAACATTCAGTACTTC. Translating it yields CSASAGGQGKNIQYF.

The rearrangement links TRBV28 to TRBJ1-2; D remains ambiguous. Germline CDR1 and CDR2: MDHEN and SYDVKM. CDR3 length: 14 residues. V lost 0 bases and J 1 base, leaving 6 bases between the germline ends. CDR3 DNA sequence: TGTGCCAGCAGTTTATGGTCCCTTAACTATGGCTACACCTTC. Protein product: CASSLWSLNYGYTF.

The chain combines TRBV6-6 with TRBJ2-1; D is ambiguous. The CDR3 runs to 16 residues. Trimming left V 6 bases short and J 1 base short, with 16 bases between. Germline CDR1 MNHNY, CDR2 SVGAGI (reference sequence). CDR3 sequence reads: CASSQAPPWSYNEQFF. The CDR3 region has the DNA TGTGCCAGCAGCCAAGCCCCCCCCTGGTCCTACAATGAGCAGTTCTTC.

This chain connects TRBV5-5 to TRBJ1-1, with unresolved D. This CDR3 spans 14 amino acids. Trimming left V 4 bases short and J 5 bases short, with 15 bases between. Germline CDR1 reads SGHKS; CDR2 reads YYEKEE (reference sequence). The chain's CDR3 is CASSLGWGGTEAFF. The CDR3 bases are TGTGCCAGCAGCCTAGGCTGGGGAGGAACTGAAGCTTTCTTT.

With regard to this clone: This same CDR3 is encoded by further DNA sequences in the sample. This chain uses TRBV27 with TRBJ1-1; D is perhaps TRBD1 (5 bases). The CDR3 is 12 amino acids. CDR1 and CDR2 (germline): MNHEY, SMNVEV (reference sequence). Trimming pared 2 bases from V and 5 bases from J, leaving 6 bases between. CDR3 bases: TGTGCCAGCAGTTTAAGGGGAACTGAAGCTTTCTTT. This gives the protein CASSLRGTEAFF.